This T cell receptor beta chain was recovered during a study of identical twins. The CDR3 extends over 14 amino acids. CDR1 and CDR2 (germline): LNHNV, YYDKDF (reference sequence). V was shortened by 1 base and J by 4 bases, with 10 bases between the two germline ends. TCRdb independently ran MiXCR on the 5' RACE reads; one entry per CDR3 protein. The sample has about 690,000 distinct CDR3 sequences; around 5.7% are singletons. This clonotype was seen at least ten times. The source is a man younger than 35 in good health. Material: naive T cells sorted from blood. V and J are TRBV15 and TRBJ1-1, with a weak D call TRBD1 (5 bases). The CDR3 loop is CATSRAGVSTEAFF. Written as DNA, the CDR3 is TGTGCCACCAGCAGAGCGGGGGTGAGCACTGAAGCTTTCTTT.